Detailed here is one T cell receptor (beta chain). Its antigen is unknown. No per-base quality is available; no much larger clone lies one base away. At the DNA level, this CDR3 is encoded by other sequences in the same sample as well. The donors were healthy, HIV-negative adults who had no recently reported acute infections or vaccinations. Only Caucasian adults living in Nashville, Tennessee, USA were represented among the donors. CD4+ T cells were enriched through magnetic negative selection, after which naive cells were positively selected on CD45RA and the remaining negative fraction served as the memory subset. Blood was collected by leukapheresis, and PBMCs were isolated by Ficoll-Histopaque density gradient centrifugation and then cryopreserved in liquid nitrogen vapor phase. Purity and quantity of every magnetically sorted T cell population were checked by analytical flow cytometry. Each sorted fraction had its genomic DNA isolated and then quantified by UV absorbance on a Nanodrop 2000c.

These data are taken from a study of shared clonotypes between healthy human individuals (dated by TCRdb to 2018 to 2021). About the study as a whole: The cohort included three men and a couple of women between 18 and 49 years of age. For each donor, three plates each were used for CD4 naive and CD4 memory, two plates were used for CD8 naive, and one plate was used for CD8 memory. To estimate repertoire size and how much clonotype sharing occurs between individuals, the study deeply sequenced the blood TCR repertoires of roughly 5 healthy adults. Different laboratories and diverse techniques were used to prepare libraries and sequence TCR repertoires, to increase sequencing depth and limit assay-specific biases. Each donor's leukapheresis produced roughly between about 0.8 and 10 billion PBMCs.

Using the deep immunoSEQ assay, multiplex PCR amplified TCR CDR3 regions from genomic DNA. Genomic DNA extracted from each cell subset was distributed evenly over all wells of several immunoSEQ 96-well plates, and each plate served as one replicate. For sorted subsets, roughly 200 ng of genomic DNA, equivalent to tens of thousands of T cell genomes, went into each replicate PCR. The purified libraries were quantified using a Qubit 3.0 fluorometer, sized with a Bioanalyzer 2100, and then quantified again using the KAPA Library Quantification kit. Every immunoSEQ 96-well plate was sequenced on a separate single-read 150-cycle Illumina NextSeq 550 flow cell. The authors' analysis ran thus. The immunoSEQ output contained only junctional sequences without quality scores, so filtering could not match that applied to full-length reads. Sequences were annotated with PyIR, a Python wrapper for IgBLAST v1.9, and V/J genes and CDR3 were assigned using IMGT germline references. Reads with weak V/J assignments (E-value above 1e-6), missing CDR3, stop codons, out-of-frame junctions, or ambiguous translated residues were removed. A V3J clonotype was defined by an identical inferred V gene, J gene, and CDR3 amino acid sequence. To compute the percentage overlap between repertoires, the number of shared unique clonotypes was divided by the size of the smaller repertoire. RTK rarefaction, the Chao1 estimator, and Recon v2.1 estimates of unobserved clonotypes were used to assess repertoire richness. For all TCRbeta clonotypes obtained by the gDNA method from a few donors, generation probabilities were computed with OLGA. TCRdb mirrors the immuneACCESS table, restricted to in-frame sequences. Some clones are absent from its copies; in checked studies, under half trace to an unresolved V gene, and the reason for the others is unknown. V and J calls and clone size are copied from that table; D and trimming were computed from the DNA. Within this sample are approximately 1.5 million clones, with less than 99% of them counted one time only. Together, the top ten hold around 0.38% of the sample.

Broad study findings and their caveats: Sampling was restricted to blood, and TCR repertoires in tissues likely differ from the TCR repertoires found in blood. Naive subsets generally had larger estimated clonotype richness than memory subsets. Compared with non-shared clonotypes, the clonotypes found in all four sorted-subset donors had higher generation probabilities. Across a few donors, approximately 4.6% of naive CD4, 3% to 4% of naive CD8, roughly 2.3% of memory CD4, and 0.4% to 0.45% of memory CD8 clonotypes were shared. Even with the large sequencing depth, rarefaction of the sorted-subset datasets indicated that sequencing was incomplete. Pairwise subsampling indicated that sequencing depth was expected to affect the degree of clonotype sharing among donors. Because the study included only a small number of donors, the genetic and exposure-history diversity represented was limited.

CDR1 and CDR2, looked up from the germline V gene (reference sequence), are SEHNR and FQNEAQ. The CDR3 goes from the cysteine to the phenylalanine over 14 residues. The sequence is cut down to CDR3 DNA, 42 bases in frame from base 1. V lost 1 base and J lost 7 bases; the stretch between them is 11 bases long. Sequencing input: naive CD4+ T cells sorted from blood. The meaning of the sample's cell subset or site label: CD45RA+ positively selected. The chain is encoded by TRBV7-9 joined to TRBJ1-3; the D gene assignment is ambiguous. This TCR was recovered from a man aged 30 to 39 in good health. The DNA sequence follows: TGTGCCAGCAGCTTAGGGAGCAGCGGGAACACCATATATTTT. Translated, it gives CASSLGSSGNTIYF.